The next 30 T cell receptor beta chains were all read from a single sample in a study of T cells in Graves' hyperthyroidism and ophthalmopathy. Regions amplified from RNA transcripts were the TCR beta CDR3 regions. An initial round of RT-PCR targeting the TCR CDR3 relied on the HTBI primer set. TCRdb re-called the multiplex PCR reads through MiXCR, storing one row per CDR3 protein. The sample contains approximately 740,000 distinct CDR3 sequences, 12% to 15% of which appear only once. Material for sequencing was blood. These receptors all come from a woman aged 18-29 years with Graves' hyperthyroidism.

V is TRBV7-3 and J is TRBJ2-6; no firm D call. Germline loops: CDR1 SGHTA, CDR2 FQGTGA. V was cut by 2 bases and J by 0 bases, with 14 bases left in between. There are 18 residues in the CDR3. CDR3 coding DNA: TGTGCCAGCAGCTTATGGTCCGGGTCGAACTCTGGGGCCAACGTCCTGACTTTC. Amino acids: CASSLWSGSNSGANVLTF.

This clonotype was seen only a few times. CDR3 nucleotides: TGCAGTGCTGACGGGGTGGTTGGCTACACCTTC. Translated, it gives CSADGVVGYTF. The J gene is TRBJ1-2, the V gene TRBV20-1; D gene uncertain. The CDR3 has 11 amino acids. Germline CDR1 DFQATT, CDR2 SNEGSKA (reference sequence). Trimming took 5 bases from V and 7 from J, leaving 11 bases between them.

This clonotype was counted between two and nine times. The chain recombines TRBV7-2 with TRBJ2-1; D not resolved. This CDR3 has 14 amino acids. Trimming left V 5 bases short and J 8 bases short, with 16 bases between. The V gene's germline CDR1 is SGHTA and CDR2 FQGNSA. In DNA, the CDR3 is TGTGCCAGCAGCGTATATAGGGAAACTCATGAGCAGTTCTTC. Its protein product is CASSVYRETHEQFF.

This clonotype was recorded many times. CDR3 protein: CAWRGETQYF. CDR3 bases: TGTGCCTGGAGGGGGGAGACCCAGTACTTC. The chain recombines TRBV30 with TRBJ2-5; unclear D gene. Germline V gives CDR1 GTSNPN, CDR2 SVGIG (reference sequence). The CDR3 is 10 amino acids. V dropped 3 bases and J dropped 5 bases, with 4 bases sitting between them. The full variable domain, completed using reference TRBV30 and TRBJ2-5, is SQTIHQWPATLVQPVGSPLSLECTVEGTSNPNLYWYRQAAGRGLQLLFYSVGIGQISSEVPQNLSASRPQDRQFILSSKKLLLSDSGFYLCAWRGETQYFGPGTRLLVL.

This clonotype was seen a handful of times. One end of the junction fails to match germline, which may point to a read error. This sequence joins TRBV12-3 or TRBV12-4 and TRBJ2-3; TRBD1 matches 8 bases. The CDR3 contains 18 residues. The CDR3 here is CASSFQGAVEGVRDTRYF. The CDR3 coding sequence is TGTGCCAGCAGTTTTCAGGGGGCGGTAGAAGGGGTACGAGATACGCGGTATTTT.

This clonotype was counted at least ten times. The chain recombines TRBV20-1 with TRBJ2-3, with 7 bases identical to TRBD2. Per germline, CDR1 DFQATT and CDR2 SNEGSKA (reference sequence). The CDR3 covers 16 residues. The V and J ends lost 1 base and 1 base, in that order; junction bases with no gene match: 8. This CDR3 reads CSARASGLGGTDTQYF. CDR3 coding DNA: TGCAGTGCTAGAGCAAGCGGACTAGGAGGCACAGATACGCAGTATTTT.

In its sample, this clonotype was seen a few times. The chain recombines TRBV6-2 or TRBV6-3 with TRBJ2-2; maybe TRBD2 (6 bases). Trimming shortened V by 6 bases and J by 4 bases, and 9 bases separated the two germline ends. The CDR3 has 13 residues. The germline CDR1 and CDR2 sequences are MNHEY and SVGEGT. The CDR3 DNA is TGTGCCAGCAGCTGGGACTTCACCGGGGAGCTGTTTTTT. Protein sequence: CASSWDFTGELFF.

This clonotype was picked up many times. As DNA, the CDR3 is TGTGCCAGCAGTCGTAGCGGGCCCTACGAGCAGTACTTC. It codes for CASSRSGPYEQYF. The chain couples TRBV13 to TRBJ2-7, with TRBD2 matching over 7 bases. Trimming at V came to 6 bases and at J to 2 bases, leaving 4 bases not matched to a gene. This CDR3 has 13 residues. Germline loops: CDR1 PRHDT, CDR2 FYEKMQ (reference sequence). Looking up the rest from reference TRBV13 and TRBJ2-7 gives the full variable domain: AAGVIQSPRHLIKEKRETATLKCYPIPRHDTVYWYQQGPGQDPQFLISFYEKMQSDKGSIPDRFSAQQFSDYHSELNMSSLELGDSALYFCASSRSGPYEQYFGPGTRLTVT.

A single count supports this clonotype. This chain uses TRBV27 with TRBJ2-1; TRBD2 matches at 7 bases. The CDR3 runs to 15 residues. V lost 7 bases to trimming and J lost 0 bases; unmatched junction nucleotides: 6. Germline lookup yields CDR1 MNHEY and CDR2 SMNVEV (reference sequence). CDR3 amino acids: CASNLAASSYNEQFF. The CDR3 DNA follows: TGTGCCAGCAACCTAGCGGCTAGCTCCTACAATGAGCAGTTCTTC.

This clonotype was recorded at least ten times. The chain recombines TRBV10-3 with TRBJ1-5; TRBD1 is a possible D gene (5 bases). CDR1 and CDR2 from the germline V gene are ENHRY and SYGVKD. Trimming stripped 5 bases from V and 4 bases from J, with 15 bases between. CDR3 length equals 15 residues. The CDR3 DNA is TGTGCCATCAGTCCGGGACGGCACCAGAATCAGCCCCAGCATTTT. Its translation is CAISPGRHQNQPQHF.

This clonotype has at least ten counts. The chain has TRBV12-3 or TRBV12-4 and TRBJ2-7; D unclear. The CDR3 runs to 12 residues. Trimming cost V 3 bases and J 6 bases, with 9 bases left between them. CDR3 in amino acids: CASSLSVIEQYF. The CDR3 DNA is TGTGCCAGCAGTTTGAGTGTTATCGAGCAGTACTTC.

The CDR3 nucleotides read TGTGCCTGGAGTGTACAGGGAGGGCCGAAGTTCTTC. It is translated as CAWSVQGGPKFF. J is TRBJ2-1 and V is TRBV30; D is possibly TRBD2 (7 bases). This CDR3 spans 12 amino acids. Trimming pared 0 bases from V and 14 bases from J, leaving 14 bases between. Per germline, CDR1 GTSNPN and CDR2 SVGIG (reference sequence).

This clonotype has a handful of counts. V and J are TRBV19 and TRBJ2-1, with D maybe TRBD2 (6 bases). CDR1 is LNHDA, CDR2 SQIVND, per germline (reference sequence). The V and J ends lost 6 bases and 2 bases respectively, with 17 bases between them. The CDR3 extends over 16 amino acids. CDR3 coding DNA: TGTGCCAGTAGCATCTCTCGACTAGGCGCCTACAATGAGCAGTTCTTC. It specifies CASSISRLGAYNEQFF.

In its sample, this clonotype was seen a few times. The chain is built from TRBV12-3 or TRBV12-4 and TRBJ2-7; TRBD1 is a possible D gene (6 bases). Between the trimmed V and J ends, which lost 4 bases and 3 bases, there was a span of 16 bases. This CDR3 has 15 amino acids. This chain's CDR3 is CASSSRSGHLYEQYF. The CDR3 DNA sequence: TGTGCCAGCAGTTCACGGTCGGGACACCTCTACGAGCAGTACTTC.

The sample holds a few counts of this clonotype. One base away lies a much larger clone, so this may be a sequencing read error. The chain has TRBV7-6 and TRBJ2-2, with D uncertain. Germline V gene lookup returns CDR1 SGHVS and CDR2 FNYEAQ. The V and J ends lost 1 base and 3 bases respectively, with 3 bases between them. This CDR3 comprises 13 residues. The CDR3 is CASSLEHTGELFF. DNA for the CDR3: TGTGCCAGCAGCTTAGAGCACACCGGGGAGCTGTTTTTT.

This clonotype was counted between two and nine times. The chain employs TRBV12-3 or TRBV12-4 and TRBJ1-3; no definite D call. The CDR3 length is 13 residues. Trimming left V 4 bases short and J 2 bases short, with 6 bases between. CDR3 loop: CASSYTPGNTIYF. In DNA, the CDR3 is TGTGCCAGCAGTTACACCCCTGGAAACACCATATATTTT.

V gene TRBV6-1 combines with J gene TRBJ1-1, with TRBD1 as a possible D gene (6 bases). The CDR3 contains 18 residues. Trimming took off 1 base at V and 0 bases at J, with 18 bases between the two ends. Germline loops: CDR1 MNHNS, CDR2 SASEGT. For the CDR3, the DNA is TGTGCCAGCAGTGAAGGCGTGACAGGAGGTAGCATGAACACTGAAGCTTTCTTT. Amino acids: CASSEGVTGGSMNTEAFF.

The chain uses TRBV6-4 and TRBJ2-5; D remains ambiguous. V lost 6 bases, J lost 5 bases, and 22 bases lay in between. CDR3 length: 16 amino acids. Germline-derived CDR1 and CDR2 are MRHNA and SNTAGT. The CDR3 loop reads CASREQSQELAETQYF. CDR3 nucleotide sequence: TGTGCCAGCAGGGAACAATCGCAGGAGCTCGCGGAGACCCAGTACTTC.

This clonotype was counted only a few times. This rearrangement joins TRBV20-1 to TRBJ2-7; 7 bases match TRBD1. This CDR3 contains 13 residues. V shed 7 bases, J shed 0 bases, and the junction held 6 bases outside the gene matches. Germline CDR1 reads DFQATT; CDR2 reads SNEGSKA (reference sequence). CDR3 region: CSGSGDSSYEQYF. CDR3 nucleotides: TGCAGTGGATCCGGGGACAGCTCCTACGAGCAGTACTTC.

V usage is TRBV2 and J usage is TRBJ1-1; 12 bases line up with TRBD1. This CDR3 contains 14 residues. The J segment lost 4 bases and the V segment lost 8 bases, leaving 5 bases of the junction unmatched. Per the germline V gene, CDR1 is SNHLY and CDR2 is FYNNEI. This chain's CDR3 is CASSGQGAGTEAFF. The DNA for the CDR3 is TGTGCCAGCTCGGGACAGGGGGCTGGCACTGAAGCTTTCTTT. Together with reference TRBV2 and TRBJ1-1, the CDR3 gives the full variable domain: EPEVTQTPSHQVTQMGQEVILRCVPISNHLYFYWYRQILGQKVEFLVSFYNNEISEKSEIFDDQFSVERPDGSNFTLKIRSTKLEDSAMYFCASSGQGAGTEAFFGQGTRLTVV.

The rearrangement joins TRBV10-3 to TRBJ1-5, with D unresolved. V was shortened by 5 bases and J by 3 bases, with 11 bases between the two germline ends. The CDR3 consists of 14 residues. CDR1 and CDR2 from the germline V gene are ENHRY and SYGVKD. The CDR3 coding sequence is TGTGCCATCAGTACACGGGTATCCAATCAGCCCCAGCATTTT. Translating gives CAISTRVSNQPQHF.

The table lists this clonotype with a few counts. The chain uses TRBV10-3 and TRBJ2-6; 12 bases are a match to TRBD2. The CDR3 loop spans 21 amino acids. Germline CDR1 reads ENHRY; CDR2 reads SYGVKD. V lost 3 bases, J lost 3 bases, and 15 bases stayed unmatched. CDR3 residues: CAISEGVGTSGRSNGANVLTF. DNA of the CDR3: TGTGCCATCAGTGAAGGGGTGGGAACTAGCGGGAGGTCGAATGGGGCCAACGTCCTGACTTTC.

The chain recombines TRBV6-1 with TRBJ1-5; the D is unclear. V dropped 3 bases and J dropped 7 bases, with 7 bases sitting between them. The CDR3 has 12 residues. Germline V gives CDR1 MNHNS, CDR2 SASEGT. CDR3 sequence: CASSDPGQPQHF. The CDR3 coding sequence is TGTGCCAGCAGTGACCCGGGGCAGCCCCAGCATTTT.

This clonotype showed up just a few times. The chain combines TRBV27 with TRBJ1-1; tentatively, D is TRBD1 (6 bases). The CDR3 runs to 14 residues. Trimming shortened V by 2 bases and J by 9 bases, and 16 bases separated the two germline ends. Germline loops: CDR1 MNHEY, CDR2 SMNVEV (reference sequence). CDR3 nucleotides: TGTGCCAGCAGTTTAGGGGGGCGATTCTCGAAAGCTTTCTTT. Translation gives CASSLGGRFSKAFF.

The rearrangement links TRBV10-3 to TRBJ1-6; possible D gene TRBD1, 6 bases. The CDR3 consists of 15 residues. Trimming cost V 0 bases and J 7 bases, with 10 bases left between them. Per germline, CDR1 ENHRY and CDR2 SYGVKD. The CDR3 here is CAISESNQGNSPLHF. The CDR3 DNA sequence: TGTGCCATCAGTGAGTCGAACCAGGGGAATTCACCCCTCCACTTT.

This clonotype appeared many times. This chain uses TRBV11-2 with TRBJ1-1; no definite D call. Germline values: CDR1 SGHAT, CDR2 FQNNGV. V was shortened by 5 bases and J by 10 bases, with 20 bases between the two germline ends. The CDR3 runs to 14 residues. The CDR3: CASSPTGSLGGAFF. The CDR3, as DNA: TGTGCCAGCAGCCCGACCGGGAGCCTTGGAGGAGCTTTCTTT.

The genes are TRBV2 and TRBJ1-6; TRBD1 agrees at 10 bases. CDR1 is SNHLY and CDR2 is FYNNEI in the germline V gene. The CDR3 runs to 16 residues. V was pared by 7 bases and J by 10 bases, with 13 bases of the junction left unmatched. The CDR3 sequence is CASTTLRQGAGSPLHF. The CDR3 DNA is TGTGCCAGCACCACCCTCCGACAGGGGGCGGGATCACCCCTCCACTTT.

This clonotype was seen repeatedly, ten times or more. The gene calls are TRBV7-9 and TRBJ1-2; D gene unclear. V was cut by 5 bases and J by 4 bases, with 14 bases left in between. Germline lookup yields CDR1 SEHNR and CDR2 FQNEAQ (reference sequence). The CDR3 covers 14 residues. CDR3 DNA sequence: TGTGCCAGCAGCCCAGATGAGAGGCCCTATGGCTACACCTTC. Translated, it gives CASSPDERPYGYTF.

This clonotype was detected a few times. The V call is TRBV20-1, the J call TRBJ2-2; D call uncertain. The CDR3 is 14 amino acids. V dropped 3 bases and J dropped 4 bases, with 12 bases sitting between them. The germline gives CDR1 DFQATT, CDR2 SNEGSKA (reference sequence). CDR3: CSASSSWRTGELFF. The CDR3 DNA is TGCAGTGCTAGTAGCTCGTGGCGCACCGGGGAGCTGTTTTTT.

This clonotype was counted between two and nine times. The chain couples TRBV29-1 to TRBJ1-1; maybe TRBD1 (6 bases). CDR3 length: 11 residues. In germline, CDR1 is SQVTM, CDR2 ANQGSEA. With 7 bases removed from V and 4 bases from J, the gap between germline ends came to 10 bases. CDR3 sequence reads: CSGRGGTEAFF. The CDR3 DNA is TGCAGCGGGAGGGGGGGCACTGAAGCTTTCTTT. Together with reference TRBV29-1 and TRBJ1-1, the CDR3 gives the full variable domain: SAVISQKPSRDICQRGTSLTIQCQVDSQVTMMFWYRQQPGQSLTLIATANQGSEATYESGFVIDKFPISRPNLTFSTLTVSNMSPEDSSIYLCSGRGGTEAFFGQGTRLTVV.